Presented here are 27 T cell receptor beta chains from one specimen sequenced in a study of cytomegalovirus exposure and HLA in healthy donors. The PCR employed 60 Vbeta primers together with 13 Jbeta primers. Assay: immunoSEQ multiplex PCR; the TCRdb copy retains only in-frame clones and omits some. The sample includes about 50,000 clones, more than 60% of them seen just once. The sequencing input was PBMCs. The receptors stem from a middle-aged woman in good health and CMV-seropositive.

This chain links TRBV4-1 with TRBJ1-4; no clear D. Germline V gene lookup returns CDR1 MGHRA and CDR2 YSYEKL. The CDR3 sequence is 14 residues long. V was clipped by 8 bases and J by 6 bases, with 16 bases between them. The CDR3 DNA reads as TGCGCCAGCTCCCTCTCCGAATCGGATGAAAAACTGTTTTTT. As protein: CASSLSESDEKLFF.

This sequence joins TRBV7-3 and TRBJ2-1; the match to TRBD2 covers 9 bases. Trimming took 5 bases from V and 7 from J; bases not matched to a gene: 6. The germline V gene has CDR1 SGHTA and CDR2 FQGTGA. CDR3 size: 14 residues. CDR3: CASSQSLAGNEQFF. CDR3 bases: TGTGCCAGCAGCCAAAGCCTAGCGGGGAATGAGCAGTTCTTC.

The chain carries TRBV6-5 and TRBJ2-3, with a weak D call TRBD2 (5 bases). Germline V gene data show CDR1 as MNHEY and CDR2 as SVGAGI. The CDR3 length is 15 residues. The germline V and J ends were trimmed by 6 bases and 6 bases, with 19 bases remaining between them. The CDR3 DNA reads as TGTGCCAGCAGGACCCCTTATAGCGAGTCGGATACGCAGTATTTT. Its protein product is CASRTPYSESDTQYF.

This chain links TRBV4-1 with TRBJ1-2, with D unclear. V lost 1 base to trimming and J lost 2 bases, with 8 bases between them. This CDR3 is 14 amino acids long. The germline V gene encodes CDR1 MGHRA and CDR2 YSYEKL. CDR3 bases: TGCGCCAGCAGCCAAGGCGGAGGAAACTATGGCTACACCTTC. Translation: CASSQGGGNYGYTF.

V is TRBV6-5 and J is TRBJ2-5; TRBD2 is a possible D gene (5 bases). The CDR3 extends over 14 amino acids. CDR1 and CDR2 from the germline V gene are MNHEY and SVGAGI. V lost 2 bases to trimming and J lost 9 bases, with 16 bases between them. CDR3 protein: CASSYGLTRDAQYF. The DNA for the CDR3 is TGTGCCAGCAGTTACGGACTTACCCGGGATGCCCAGTACTTC.

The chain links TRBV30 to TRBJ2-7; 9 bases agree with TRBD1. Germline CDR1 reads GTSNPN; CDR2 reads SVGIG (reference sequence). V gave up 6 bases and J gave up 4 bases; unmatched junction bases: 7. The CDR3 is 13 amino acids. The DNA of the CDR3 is TGTGCCTGCCACGACAGGGGGTTTTACGAGCAGTACTTC. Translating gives CACHDRGFYEQYF.

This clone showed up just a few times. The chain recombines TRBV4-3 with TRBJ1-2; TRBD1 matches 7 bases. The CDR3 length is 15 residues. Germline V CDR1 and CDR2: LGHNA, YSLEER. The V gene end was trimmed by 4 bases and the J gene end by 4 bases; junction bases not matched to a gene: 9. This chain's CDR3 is CASSPNPGTAYGYTF. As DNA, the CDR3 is TGCGCCAGCAGCCCCAATCCAGGGACAGCCTATGGCTACACCTTC.

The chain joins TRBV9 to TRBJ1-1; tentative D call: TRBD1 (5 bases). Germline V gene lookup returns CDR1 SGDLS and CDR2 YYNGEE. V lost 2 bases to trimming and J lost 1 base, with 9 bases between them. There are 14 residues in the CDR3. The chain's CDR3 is CASSVGTANTEAFF. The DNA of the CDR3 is TGTGCCAGCAGCGTTGGGACTGCGAACACTGAAGCTTTCTTT.

The CDR3: CASSQVTGTRQPQHF. CDR3 DNA sequence: TGCGCCAGCAGCCAAGTTACAGGGACACGGCAGCCCCAGCATTTT. The chain joins TRBV4-1 to TRBJ1-5; D might be TRBD1 (6 bases). The CDR3 consists of 15 residues. The ends were cut back, 1 base at V and 7 bases at J, with 14 bases in the middle. Germline V lookup: CDR1 MGHRA, CDR2 YSYEKL.

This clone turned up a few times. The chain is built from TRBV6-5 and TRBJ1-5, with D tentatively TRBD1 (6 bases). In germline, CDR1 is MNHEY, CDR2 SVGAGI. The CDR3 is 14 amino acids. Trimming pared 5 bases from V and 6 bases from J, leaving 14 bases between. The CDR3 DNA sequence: TGTGCCAGCAGTCCAAGAGTGGGGGCTCAGCCCCAGCATTTT. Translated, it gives CASSPRVGAQPQHF.

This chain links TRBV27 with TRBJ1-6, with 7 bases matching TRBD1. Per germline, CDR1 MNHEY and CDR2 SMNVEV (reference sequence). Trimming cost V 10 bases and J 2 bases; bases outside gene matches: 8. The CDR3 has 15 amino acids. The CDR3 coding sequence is TGTGCCACCCTCCCCCAGGGGGCCTATAATTCACCCCTCCACTTT. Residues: CATLPQGAYNSPLHF.

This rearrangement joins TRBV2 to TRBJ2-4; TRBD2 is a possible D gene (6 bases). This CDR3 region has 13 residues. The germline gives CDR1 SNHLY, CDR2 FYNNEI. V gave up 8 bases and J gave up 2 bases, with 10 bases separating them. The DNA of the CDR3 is TGTGCCAGCGGAGGGGATACCAAAAACATTCAGTACTTC. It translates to CASGGDTKNIQYF.

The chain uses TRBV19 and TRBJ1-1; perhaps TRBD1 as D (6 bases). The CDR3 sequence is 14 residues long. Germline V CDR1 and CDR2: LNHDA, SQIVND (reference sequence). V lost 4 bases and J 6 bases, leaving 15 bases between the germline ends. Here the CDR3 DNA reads TGTGCCAGTAGTACCGTTGGACAGATCTCTGAAGCTTTCTTT. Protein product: CASSTVGQISEAFF.

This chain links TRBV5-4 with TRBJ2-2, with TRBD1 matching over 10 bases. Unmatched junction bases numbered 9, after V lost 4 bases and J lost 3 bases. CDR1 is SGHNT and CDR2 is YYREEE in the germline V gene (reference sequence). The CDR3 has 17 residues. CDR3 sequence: CASSGGQGEVYTGELFF. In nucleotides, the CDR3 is TGTGCCAGCAGCGGTGGACAGGGGGAAGTCTACACCGGGGAGCTGTTTTTT.

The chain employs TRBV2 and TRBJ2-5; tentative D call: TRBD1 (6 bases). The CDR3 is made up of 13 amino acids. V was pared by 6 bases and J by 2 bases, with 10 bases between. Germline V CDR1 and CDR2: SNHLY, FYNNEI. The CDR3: CASSRTGQETQYF. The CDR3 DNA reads TGTGCCAGCAGCCGAACAGGGCAAGAGACCCAGTACTTC.

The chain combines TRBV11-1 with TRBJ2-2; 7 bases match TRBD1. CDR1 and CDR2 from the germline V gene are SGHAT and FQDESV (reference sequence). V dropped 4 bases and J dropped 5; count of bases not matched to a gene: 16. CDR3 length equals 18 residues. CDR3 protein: CASSSPRTQGDVTGELFF. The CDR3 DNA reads TGTGCCAGCAGCTCTCCCCGCACCCAGGGGGATGTAACCGGGGAGCTGTTTTTT.

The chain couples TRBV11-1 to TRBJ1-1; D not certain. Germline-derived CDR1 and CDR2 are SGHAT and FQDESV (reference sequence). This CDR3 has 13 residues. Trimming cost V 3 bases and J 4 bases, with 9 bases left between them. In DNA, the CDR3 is TGTGCCAGCAGCTTTAGGGAGGGCACTGAAGCTTTCTTT. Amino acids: CASSFREGTEAFF.

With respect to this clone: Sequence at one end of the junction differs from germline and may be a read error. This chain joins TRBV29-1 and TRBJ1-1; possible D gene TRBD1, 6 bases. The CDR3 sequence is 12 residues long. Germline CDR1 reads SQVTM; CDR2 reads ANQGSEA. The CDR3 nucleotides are TGTAAATGTGTAAGGGGGAGGGCTGAAGCTTTCTTT. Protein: CKCVRGRAEAFF.

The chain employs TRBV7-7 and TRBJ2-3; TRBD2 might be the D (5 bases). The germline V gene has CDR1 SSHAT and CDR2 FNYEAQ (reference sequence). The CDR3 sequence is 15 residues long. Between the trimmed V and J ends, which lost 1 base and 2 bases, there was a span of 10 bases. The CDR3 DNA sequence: TGTGCCAGCAGCTTAGGCGGACTCTACACAGATACGCAGTATTTT. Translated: CASSLGGLYTDTQYF.

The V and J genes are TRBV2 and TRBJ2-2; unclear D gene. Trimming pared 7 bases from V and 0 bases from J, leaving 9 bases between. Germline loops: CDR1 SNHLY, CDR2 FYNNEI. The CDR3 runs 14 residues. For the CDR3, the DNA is TGTGCCAGCAAGATAGAACCGAACACCGGGGAGCTGTTTTTT. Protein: CASKIEPNTGELFF. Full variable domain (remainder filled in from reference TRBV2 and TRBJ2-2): EPEVTQTPSHQVTQMGQEVILRCVPISNHLYFYWYRQILGQKVEFLVSFYNNEISEKSEIFDDQFSVERPDGSNFTLKIRSTKLEDSAMYFCASKIEPNTGELFFGEGSRLTVL.

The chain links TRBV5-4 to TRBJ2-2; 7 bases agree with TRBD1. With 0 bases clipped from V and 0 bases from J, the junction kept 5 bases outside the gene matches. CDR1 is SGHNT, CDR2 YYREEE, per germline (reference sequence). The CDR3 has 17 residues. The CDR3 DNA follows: TGTGCCAGCAGCTTGGGGGACAGCAACGCGAACACCGGGGAGCTGTTTTTT. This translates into CASSLGDSNANTGELFF.

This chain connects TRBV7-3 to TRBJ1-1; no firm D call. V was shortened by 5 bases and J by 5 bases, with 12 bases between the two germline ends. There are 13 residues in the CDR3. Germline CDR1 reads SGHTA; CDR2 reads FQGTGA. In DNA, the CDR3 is TGTGCCAGCAGCCCCGGACTGGGGACTGAAGCTTTCTTT. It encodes CASSPGLGTEAFF.

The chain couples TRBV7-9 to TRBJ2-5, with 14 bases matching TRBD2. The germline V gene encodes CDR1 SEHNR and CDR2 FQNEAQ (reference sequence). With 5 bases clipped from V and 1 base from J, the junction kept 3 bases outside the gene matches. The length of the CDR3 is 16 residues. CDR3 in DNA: TGTGCCAGCAGCCCCGGGACTAGCGGGGGCCAAGAGACCCAGTACTTC. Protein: CASSPGTSGGQETQYF.

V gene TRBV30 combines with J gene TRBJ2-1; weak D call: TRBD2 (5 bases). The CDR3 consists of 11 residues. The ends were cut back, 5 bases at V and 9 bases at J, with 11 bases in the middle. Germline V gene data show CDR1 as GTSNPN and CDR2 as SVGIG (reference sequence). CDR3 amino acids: CAWAGRVEQFF. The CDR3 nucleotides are TGTGCCTGGGCGGGTAGGGTTGAGCAGTTCTTC.

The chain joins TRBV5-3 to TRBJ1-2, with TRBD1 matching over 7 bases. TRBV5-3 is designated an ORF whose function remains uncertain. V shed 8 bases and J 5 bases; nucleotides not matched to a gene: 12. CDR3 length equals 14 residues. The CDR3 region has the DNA TGTGCCAGCAGGCAGGGGGAAGGAGGATATGGCTACACCTTC. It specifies CASRQGEGGYGYTF.

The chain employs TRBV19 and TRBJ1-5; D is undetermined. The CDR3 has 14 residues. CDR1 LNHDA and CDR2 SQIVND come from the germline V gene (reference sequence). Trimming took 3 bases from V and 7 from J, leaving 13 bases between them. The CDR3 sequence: CASSIEGLGQPQHF. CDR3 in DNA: TGTGCCAGTAGTATCGAGGGTTTGGGGCAGCCCCAGCATTTT.

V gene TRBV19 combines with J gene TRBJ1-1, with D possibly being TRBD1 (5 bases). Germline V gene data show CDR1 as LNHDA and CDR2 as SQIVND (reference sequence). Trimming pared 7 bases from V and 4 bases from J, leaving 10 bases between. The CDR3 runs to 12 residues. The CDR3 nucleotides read TGTGCCAGTAAGGGGCTGGGCACTGAAGCTTTCTTT. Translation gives CASKGLGTEAFF.